This passage covers 19 T cell receptor beta chains from one sample sequenced in a study of blood T cell repertoires in COVID-19. Using immunoSEQ multiplex PCR, the repertoire was profiled, and TCRdb retains in-frame clones only, with some absent. Of over 140,000 clones in the sample, about 86% are singletons; the top ten hold 3% to 5%. The sample comprised peripheral blood. The receptor source for this set is an older woman with acute or convalescent COVID-19.

The genes are TRBV30 and TRBJ2-1; a possible D gene is TRBD2 (6 bases). The ends were cut back, 4 bases at V and 2 bases at J, with 9 bases in the middle. The germline CDR1 and CDR2 sequences are GTSNPN and SVGIG (reference sequence). There are 13 residues in the CDR3. The CDR3 DNA reads as TGTGCCTGGACCGGCGGGGCCTACAATGAGCAGTTCTTC. Translated: CAWTGGAYNEQFF.

This clone has ten or more counts. The chain employs TRBV5-1 and TRBJ1-1; D gene uncertain. CDR3 size: 13 residues. V gave up 0 bases and J gave up 3 bases, with 6 bases separating them. Germline values: CDR1 SGHRS, CDR2 YFSETQ. The CDR3 DNA reads TGCGCCAGCAGCTTGGAAGTAGACACTGAAGCTTTCTTT. It translates to CASSLEVDTEAFF.

The rearrangement uses TRBV19 and TRBJ2-7; D unclear. The germline CDR1 and CDR2 sequences are LNHDA and SQIVND (reference sequence). The CDR3 covers 13 residues. V was trimmed by 5 bases and J by 2 bases, leaving 10 bases between them. The CDR3 is CASSARPPYEQYF. The CDR3 DNA reads as TGTGCCAGTAGTGCCAGGCCCCCCTACGAGCAGTACTTC.

The chain combines TRBV3-1 (or the pseudogene TRBV3-2) with TRBJ2-2; a possible D gene is TRBD1 (5 bases). The ends were cut back, 8 bases at V and 0 bases at J, with 10 bases in the middle. The CDR3 consists of 14 residues. The germline V gene has CDR1 LGHDT and CDR2 YNNKEL (reference sequence). CDR3 coding DNA: TGTGCCAGCGCTCAGGGATCGAACACCGGGGAGCTGTTTTTT. Translation: CASAQGSNTGELFF.

The rearrangement joins TRBV27 to TRBJ1-4; TRBD1 matches at 7 bases. Germline lookup yields CDR1 MNHEY and CDR2 SMNVEV (reference sequence). The CDR3 runs to 13 residues. The ends lost 7 bases at V and 7 bases at J; junction bases unmatched: 6. The CDR3 nucleotides read TGTGCCAGCAACAGGGGAATCGGTGAAAAACTGTTTTTT. Translated: CASNRGIGEKLFF.

The rearrangement uses TRBV19 and TRBJ1-5; 8 nucleotides agree with TRBD1. Unmatched junction bases numbered 11, after V lost 3 bases and J lost 7 bases. The V gene's germline CDR1 is LNHDA and CDR2 SQIVND (reference sequence). The CDR3 extends over 16 amino acids. The CDR3 here is CASSISTGARGQPQHF. The CDR3, as DNA: TGTGCCAGTAGTATTTCGACAGGGGCGAGGGGGCAGCCCCAGCATTTT.

The CDR3 DNA sequence: TGTGCCACCAGTGATTCCGGGGGGGGCCGGAACACTGAAGCTTTCTTT. Protein: CATSDSGGGRNTEAFF. The J gene is TRBJ1-1, the V gene TRBV24-1; perhaps TRBD1 as D (6 bases). The V end was cut by 2 bases, the J end by 1 base, with 13 bases between. Germline V gives CDR1 KGHDR, CDR2 SFDVKD. The CDR3 loop spans 16 amino acids.

The J gene is TRBJ1-5, the V gene TRBV2; D possibly corresponds to TRBD1 (6 bases). V was pared by 6 bases and J by 1 base, with 13 bases between. The CDR3 runs 15 residues. Germline V gene sequence: CDR1 SNHLY, CDR2 FYNNEI. CDR3 residues: CASRPQGSSNQPQHF. CDR3 DNA: TGTGCCAGCAGGCCACAGGGATCAAGCAATCAGCCCCAGCATTTT.

The rearrangement uses TRBV11-2 and TRBJ2-3; 8 positions agree with TRBD2. Germline V gene sequence: CDR1 SGHAT, CDR2 FQNNGV. The CDR3 extends over 17 amino acids. The V gene end was trimmed by 1 base and the J gene end by 5 bases; junction bases not matched to a gene: 11. The CDR3, as DNA: TGTGCCAGCAGCTTAGTTTTGAGCGGGAGCAGAGGAGATACGCAGTATTTT. Translation: CASSLVLSGSRGDTQYF.

The genes are TRBV27 and TRBJ2-1; the D gene is possibly TRBD2 (6 bases). V was trimmed by 2 bases and J by 5 bases, leaving 13 bases between them. The germline V gene encodes CDR1 MNHEY and CDR2 SMNVEV (reference sequence). The CDR3 contains 15 residues. The CDR3 DNA reads as TGTGCCAGCAGTTTACGGGAGAGTCGGGACAATGAGCAGTTCTTC. It codes for CASSLRESRDNEQFF.

The rearrangement joins TRBV6-5 to TRBJ2-1; D gene uncertain. The CDR3 is made up of 16 amino acids. Trimming cost V 2 bases and J 0 bases, with 11 bases left between them. CDR1 is MNHEY and CDR2 is SVGAGI in the germline V gene. The CDR3 reads CASSYLLSSSYNEQFF. The CDR3 DNA sequence: TGTGCCAGCAGTTACCTCCTCTCGAGCTCCTACAATGAGCAGTTCTTC.

The chain carries TRBV19 and TRBJ2-2; a weak D match, TRBD1 (6 bases). The CDR3 length is 14 residues. The germline V and J ends were trimmed by 5 bases and 2 bases, with 9 bases remaining between them. In germline, CDR1 is LNHDA, CDR2 SQIVND (reference sequence). The CDR3 loop reads CASSSQGNTGELFF. CDR3 sequence (DNA): TGTGCCAGTAGTTCACAGGGTAACACCGGGGAGCTGTTTTTT.

This rearrangement joins TRBV28 to TRBJ2-1; possibly TRBD1 or TRBD2 for D (11 bases each). Between the trimmed V and J ends, which lost 6 bases and 8 bases, there was a span of 41 bases. CDR3 length: 22 amino acids. Germline-derived CDR1 and CDR2 are MDHEN and SYDVKM. The DNA of the CDR3 is TGTGCCAGCAGCCGACCCCTTGGGGACAGGGGGAAACTAGCGGGAGTAGGGGATGAGCAGTTCTTC. Amino acid sequence: CASSRPLGDRGKLAGVGDEQFF.

V is TRBV10-3 and J is TRBJ1-2; D gene unclear. This CDR3 region has 12 residues. Looked up from germline, CDR1 is ENHRY and CDR2 is SYGVKD. V gave up 4 bases and J gave up 8 bases, with 11 bases separating them. The CDR3, as DNA: TGTGCCATCAGTGTCGGACTAGACGGCTACACCTTC. This translates into CAISVGLDGYTF.

The gene calls are TRBV7-2 and TRBJ1-3; 7 bases agree with TRBD1. The germline gives CDR1 SGHTA, CDR2 FQGNSA. V shed 2 bases, J shed 3 bases, and the junction held 1 base outside the gene matches. CDR3 length: 14 residues. CDR3: CASSLTGVGNTIYF. The CDR3 nucleotides are TGTGCCAGCAGCTTAACAGGGGTTGGAAACACCATATATTTT.

The chain couples TRBV12-3 or TRBV12-4 to TRBJ2-7, with a tentative D call TRBD1 (6 bases). CDR3 length: 13 amino acids. V lost 2 bases to trimming and J lost 4 bases, with 9 bases between them. CDR3 region: CASSLPDSYEQYF. The DNA of the CDR3 is TGTGCCAGCAGTTTACCGGACAGTTACGAGCAGTACTTC.

The chain links TRBV19 to TRBJ1-5; possible D gene TRBD1, 5 bases. The CDR3 has 16 residues. V gave up 2 bases and J gave up 4 bases, with 15 bases separating them. CDR1 LNHDA and CDR2 SQIVND come from the germline V gene (reference sequence). As DNA, the CDR3 is TGTGCCAGTAGTATACTGGGAAGGGGTGATAATCAGCCCCAGCATTTT. It translates to CASSILGRGDNQPQHF.

The chain links TRBV20-1 to TRBJ2-7, with D maybe TRBD1 (6 bases). The CDR3 sequence is 11 residues long. With 6 bases removed from V and 7 bases from J, the gap between germline ends came to 13 bases. Germline V CDR1 and CDR2: DFQATT, SNEGSKA (reference sequence). CDR3 nucleotides: TGCAGTGCCATCGGACAGAAGGAGCAGTACTTC. This sequence encodes CSAIGQKEQYF.

The rearrangement joins TRBV5-1 to TRBJ2-1; D gene unclear. This CDR3 is 13 amino acids long. V was clipped by 2 bases and J by 10 bases, with 13 bases between them. The V gene's germline CDR1 is SGHRS and CDR2 YFSETQ. For the CDR3, the DNA is TGCGCCAGCAGCTTCGAGAGGAGTCGAGAGCAGTTCTTC. The encoded protein is CASSFERSREQFF.